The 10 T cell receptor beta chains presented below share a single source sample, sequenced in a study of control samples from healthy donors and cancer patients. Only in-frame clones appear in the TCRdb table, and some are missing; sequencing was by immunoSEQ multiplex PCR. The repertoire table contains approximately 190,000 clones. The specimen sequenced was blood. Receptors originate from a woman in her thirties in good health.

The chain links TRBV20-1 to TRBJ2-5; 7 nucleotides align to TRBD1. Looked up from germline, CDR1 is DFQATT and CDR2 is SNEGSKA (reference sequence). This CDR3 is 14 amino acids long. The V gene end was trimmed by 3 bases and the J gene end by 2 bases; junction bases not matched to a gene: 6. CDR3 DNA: TGCAGTGCTAGTAGGGAGACAGGGCAAGAGACCCAGTACTTC. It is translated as CSASRETGQETQYF.

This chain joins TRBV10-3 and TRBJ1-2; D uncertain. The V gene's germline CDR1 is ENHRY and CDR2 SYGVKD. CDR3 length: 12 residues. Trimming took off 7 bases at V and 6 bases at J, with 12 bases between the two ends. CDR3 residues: CAITQMGDGYTF. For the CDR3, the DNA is TGTGCCATCACCCAGATGGGCGATGGCTACACCTTC.

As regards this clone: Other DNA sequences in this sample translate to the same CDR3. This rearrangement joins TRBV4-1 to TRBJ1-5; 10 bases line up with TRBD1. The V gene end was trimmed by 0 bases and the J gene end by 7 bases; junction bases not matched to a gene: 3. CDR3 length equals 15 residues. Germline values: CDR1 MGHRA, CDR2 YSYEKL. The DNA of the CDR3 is TGCGCCAGCAGCCAAGAGGGACAGGGGCGCCAGCCCCAGCATTTT. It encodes CASSQEGQGRQPQHF.

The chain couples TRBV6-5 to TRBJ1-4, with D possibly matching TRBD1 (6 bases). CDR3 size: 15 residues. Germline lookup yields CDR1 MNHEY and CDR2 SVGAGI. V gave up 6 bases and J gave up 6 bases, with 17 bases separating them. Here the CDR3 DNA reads TGTGCCAGCAGCCCCGGGGGGGGCGCATATGAAAAACTGTTTTTT. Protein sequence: CASSPGGGAYEKLFF.

This chain's CDR3 is CASSDLAGVSPQHF. The DNA of the CDR3 is TGTGCCAGCAGTGATCTGGCAGGGGTGAGCCCCCAGCATTTT. This chain uses TRBV2 with TRBJ1-5, with TRBD1 as a possible D gene (6 bases). The germline V gene encodes CDR1 SNHLY and CDR2 FYNNEI. The CDR3 sequence is 14 residues long. Trimming removed 3 bases at V and 10 bases at J, with 16 bases between.

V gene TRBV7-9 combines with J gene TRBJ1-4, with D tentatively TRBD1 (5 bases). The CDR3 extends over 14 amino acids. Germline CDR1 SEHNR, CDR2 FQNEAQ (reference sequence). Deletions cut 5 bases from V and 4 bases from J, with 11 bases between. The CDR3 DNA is TGTGCCAGCAGCCTTCAGGGCCTTAATGAAAAACTGTTTTTT. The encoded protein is CASSLQGLNEKLFF.

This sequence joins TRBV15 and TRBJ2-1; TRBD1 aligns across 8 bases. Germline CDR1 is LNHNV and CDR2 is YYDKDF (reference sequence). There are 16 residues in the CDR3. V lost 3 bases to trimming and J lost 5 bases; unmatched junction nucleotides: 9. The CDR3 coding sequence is TGTGCCACCAGCAGGGCCTCAGGGGGCGCCCACAATGAGCAGTTCTTC. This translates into CATSRASGGAHNEQFF.

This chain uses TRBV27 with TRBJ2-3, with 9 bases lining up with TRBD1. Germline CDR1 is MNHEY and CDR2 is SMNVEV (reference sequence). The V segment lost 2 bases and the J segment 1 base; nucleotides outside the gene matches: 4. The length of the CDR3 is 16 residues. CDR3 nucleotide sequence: TGTGCCAGCAGTTTACTACGACAGGGGGGCACAGATACGCAGTATTTT. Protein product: CASSLLRQGGTDTQYF.

CDR3 in DNA: TGTGCCAGCTCACCGGAGGGTCCAGGGGCCTTTGGAAACACCATATATTTT. Protein product: CASSPEGPGAFGNTIYF. The chain employs TRBV18 and TRBJ1-3; possibly TRBD1 for D (6 bases). This CDR3 spans 17 amino acids. Trimming took 3 bases from V and 3 from J, leaving 18 bases between them. CDR1 is KGHSH, CDR2 LQKENI, per germline.

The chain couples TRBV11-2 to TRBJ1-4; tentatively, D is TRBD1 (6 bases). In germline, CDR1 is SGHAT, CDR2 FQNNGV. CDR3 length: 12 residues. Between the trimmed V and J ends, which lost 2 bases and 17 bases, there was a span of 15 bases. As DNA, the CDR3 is TGTGCCAGCAGCTTATCGCCCCAGGACAGCTTTTTT. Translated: CASSLSPQDSFF.